Presented here are 12 T cell receptor beta chains from one specimen sequenced in a study of blood T cell repertoires in COVID-19. Here immunoSEQ multiplex PCR was the method, and the copy in TCRdb shows in-frame clones only, minus some. The repertoire holds about 80,000 clones, 60% to 85% seen once, with less than 20% in the top ten. The material sequenced was peripheral blood. These receptors were obtained from a human donor in a cohort sampled during active COVID-19.

The V and J genes are TRBV10-3 and TRBJ1-1; D is possibly TRBD1 (5 bases). Looked up from germline, CDR1 is ENHRY and CDR2 is SYGVKD. V dropped 7 bases and J dropped 0 bases, with 18 bases sitting between them. This CDR3 is 16 amino acids long. CDR3 amino acids: CAITSAGAWLNTEAFF. In DNA, the CDR3 is TGTGCCATCACTTCCGCTGGGGCCTGGTTGAACACTGAAGCTTTCTTT.

This clone was counted between two and nine times. This chain joins TRBV11-3 and TRBJ2-1; 16 bases align to TRBD2. The CDR3 contains 18 residues. Trimming cost V 5 bases and J 4 bases; bases outside gene matches: 8. Per the germline V gene, CDR1 is SGHNT and CDR2 is YENEEA. CDR3 DNA sequence: TGTGCCAGCAGCATGGGACTAGCGGGAGGGCCTAAGTACAATGAGCAGTTCTTC. It specifies CASSMGLAGGPKYNEQFF.

The rearrangement links TRBV3-1 (or the pseudogene TRBV3-2) to TRBJ2-1; TRBD2 agrees at 13 bases. The V gene end was trimmed by 4 bases and the J gene end by 7 bases; junction bases not matched to a gene: 4. The CDR3 covers 15 residues. Germline assignment: CDR1 LGHDT and CDR2 YNNKEL (reference sequence). In DNA form, the CDR3 reads TGTGCCAGCAGCCCCGGGACTAGCGGGGCGAATGAGCAGTTCTTC. Amino acids: CASSPGTSGANEQFF.

This chain uses TRBV19 with TRBJ1-2; tentatively, D is TRBD1 (6 bases). The V gene lost 6 bases and the J gene lost 7 bases, with 21 bases spanning the gap. The CDR3 sequence is 15 residues long. The germline gives CDR1 LNHDA, CDR2 SQIVND (reference sequence). CDR3 sequence (DNA): TGTGCCAGTAGCCTCCGGGACACCGGCCAGGGTGGCTACACCTTC. This sequence encodes CASSLRDTGQGGYTF. Using reference TRBV19 and TRBJ1-2 for the parts outside the CDR3, the full variable domain is DGGITQSPKYLFRKEGQNVTLSCEQNLNHDAMYWYRQDPGQGLRLIYYSQIVNDFQKGDIAEGYSVSREKKESFPLTVTSAQKNPTAFYLCASSLRDTGQGGYTFGSGTRLTVV.

The CDR3: CATSPDSYEQYV. The DNA for the CDR3 is TGTGCCACCTCTCCGGACAGCTACGAGCAGTACGTC. The V call is TRBV10-3, the J call TRBJ2-7; TRBD1 might be the D (6 bases). The length of the CDR3 is 12 residues. CDR1 and CDR2 (germline): ENHRY, SYGVKD. Trimming stripped 10 bases from V and 3 bases from J, with 13 bases between.

This clone was recorded many times. The identical CDR3 is also encoded by other nucleotide sequences in the sample. The V call is TRBV7-9, the J call TRBJ2-2; D ambiguous. The germline V gene has CDR1 SEHNR and CDR2 FQNEAQ (reference sequence). The CDR3 consists of 14 residues. Trimming pared 5 bases from V and 1 base from J, leaving 8 bases between. The CDR3 region has the DNA TGTGCCAGCAGCCCTACAGAGAACACCGGGGAGCTGTTTTTT. As protein: CASSPTENTGELFF.

The gene calls are TRBV30 and TRBJ1-2; weak D call: TRBD1 (5 bases). This CDR3 spans 13 amino acids. Germline loops: CDR1 GTSNPN, CDR2 SVGIG (reference sequence). V was pared by 4 bases and J by 8 bases, with 17 bases between. CDR3 in DNA: TGTGCCTGGACGATAACAGGTTCCGGGGGCTACACCTTC. Amino acids: CAWTITGSGGYTF.

The chain links TRBV7-8 to TRBJ1-4, with D hard to call. The CDR3 length is 16 residues. The V end lost 5 bases, the J end lost 6 bases, and 19 bases lay between the germline ends. Germline V gives CDR1 SGHVS, CDR2 FQNEAQ. DNA of the CDR3: TGTGCCAGCAGCCGAGGACTCTATCGGAGACATGAAAAACTGTTTTTT. This encodes CASSRGLYRRHEKLFF.

The genes are TRBV11-1 and TRBJ2-1, with 7 bases identical to TRBD1. The V gene end was trimmed by 4 bases and the J gene end by 4 bases; junction bases not matched to a gene: 7. Germline loops: CDR1 SGHAT, CDR2 FQDESV (reference sequence). This CDR3 comprises 15 residues. CDR3 in amino acids: CASSSGQDLYNEQFF. The CDR3 coding sequence is TGTGCCAGCAGCTCCGGACAGGATCTGTACAATGAGCAGTTCTTC.

The chain employs TRBV7-8 and TRBJ1-2; TRBD1 agrees at 9 bases. Germline loops: CDR1 SGHVS, CDR2 FQNEAQ. The J segment lost 8 bases and the V segment lost 5 bases, leaving 12 bases of the junction unmatched. The CDR3 spans 15 residues. The CDR3 sequence is CASSPAEDRGYGYTF. For the CDR3, the DNA is TGTGCCAGCAGCCCAGCCGAGGACAGGGGATACGGCTACACCTTC.

This chain joins TRBV5-6 and TRBJ1-2, with D perhaps TRBD1 (6 bases). From germline, CDR1 is SGHDT and CDR2 YYEEEE. The ends were cut back, 4 bases at V and 6 bases at J, with 16 bases in the middle. The CDR3 length is 14 residues. The DNA of the CDR3 is TGTGCCAGCAGCGATATAGGGGGTAGGGATGGCTACACCTTC. Its protein product is CASSDIGGRDGYTF.

The rearrangement uses TRBV15 and TRBJ2-2; 16 positions match TRBD2. Unmatched junction bases numbered 8, after V lost 5 bases and J lost 5 bases. Germline CDR1 LNHNV, CDR2 YYDKDF (reference sequence). This CDR3 spans 18 amino acids. The CDR3 DNA is TGTGCCACCAGCGGAGGGACTAGCGGGAGGGCCCGGACCGGGGAGCTGTTTTTT. It codes for CATSGGTSGRARTGELFF.